These 11 T cell receptor beta chains originate from one sample sequenced in a study of T cell repertoires in cytomegalovirus infection. TCRdb re-derived calls from the reads in MiXCR, one entry per CDR3 protein. The sample contains approximately 500,000 distinct CDR3 sequences, more than 15% of which appear only once. The specimen sequenced was CD8+ T cells from PBMCs. The receptors here all came from a human donor in good health (CMV status not recorded). Some clones in this sample may be carry-over from other donors' samples.

This clonotype was counted ten times or more. The chain is built from TRBV5-6 and TRBJ1-1, with unresolved D. CDR3 size: 15 residues. Germline loops: CDR1 SGHDT, CDR2 YYEEEE. Trimming left V 3 bases short and J 2 bases short, with 14 bases between. As DNA, the CDR3 is TGTGCCAGCAGCTCCGACCCGGGTCTTAACACTGAAGCTTTCTTT. It codes for CASSSDPGLNTEAFF.

This clonotype was found a few times. J is TRBJ2-7 and V is TRBV27; 7 positions agree with TRBD1. The CDR3 contains 13 residues. Germline CDR1 MNHEY, CDR2 SMNVEV (reference sequence). This CDR3 reads CAVGDSFSYEQYF. CDR3 in DNA: TGTGCAGTTGGGGACAGCTTTTCCTACGAGCAGTACTTC.

This clonotype has more than one count but fewer than ten. The genes are TRBV6-5 and TRBJ2-7, with 8 bases lining up with TRBD2. V was pared by 6 bases and J by 2 bases, with 3 bases of the junction left unmatched. The CDR3 totals 13 residues. Per germline, CDR1 MNHEY and CDR2 SVGAGI. CDR3 sequence: CASRLAGPYEQYF. The CDR3 DNA is TGTGCCAGCAGATTAGCGGGGCCCTACGAGCAGTACTTC.

This clonotype has a handful of counts. The chain uses TRBV2 and TRBJ1-6, with TRBD1 matching 9 bases. V shed 3 bases, J shed 4 bases, and the junction held 7 bases outside the gene matches. This CDR3 has 17 residues. Germline V gene data show CDR1 as SNHLY and CDR2 as FYNNEI. CDR3 in amino acids: CASSDLRTGVYNSPLHF. As DNA, the CDR3 is TGTGCCAGCAGTGATTTACGGACAGGGGTTTATAATTCACCCCTCCACTTT.

The rearrangement joins TRBV6-5 to TRBJ2-1; 13 nucleotides align to TRBD2. CDR3 length: 16 residues. The junction had 5 bases not matched to a gene; V was cut back by 4 bases and J by 5 bases. The germline V gene encodes CDR1 MNHEY and CDR2 SVGAGI. The CDR3 DNA reads TGTGCCAGCAGTTCACTAGCGGGAGGGCCCCACAATGAGCAGTTCTTC. Its protein product is CASSSLAGGPHNEQFF.

This chain uses TRBV5-1 with TRBJ2-7; TRBD2 matches at 8 bases. The CDR3 runs 13 residues. Germline CDR1 SGHRS, CDR2 YFSETQ. V was pared by 7 bases and J by 5 bases, with 8 bases of the junction left unmatched. This CDR3 reads CASGVTSDHEQYF. The CDR3 DNA sequence: TGCGCCAGCGGGGTGACTAGCGACCACGAGCAGTACTTC.

This clonotype has a count of ten or more. This chain connects TRBV7-6 to TRBJ2-7, with a weak D call TRBD2 (5 bases). There are 16 residues in the CDR3. Germline V lookup: CDR1 SGHVS, CDR2 FNYEAQ. The ends were cut back, 0 bases at V and 2 bases at J, with 14 bases in the middle. The CDR3 region is CASSLAAARLPYEQYF. CDR3 DNA: TGTGCCAGCAGCTTAGCTGCGGCTAGACTACCCTACGAGCAGTACTTC.

This clonotype occurred many times. This chain joins TRBV23-1 and TRBJ2-1; 9 nucleotides line up with TRBD1. TRBV23-1 is given ORF status, its function remaining uncertain. Unmatched junction bases numbered 13, after V lost 2 bases and J lost 8 bases. The CDR3 runs 17 residues. The CDR3 sequence: CASSQLLRTGDKDEQFF. Written as DNA, the CDR3 is TGCGCCAGCAGTCAACTCCTTCGGACAGGGGACAAAGATGAGCAGTTCTTC.

This clonotype was seen a handful of times. The chain employs TRBV24-1 and TRBJ2-3; D is perhaps TRBD2 (7 bases). V was clipped by 0 bases and J by 7 bases, with 13 bases between them. The CDR3 loop spans 15 amino acids. Germline V lookup: CDR1 KGHDR, CDR2 SFDVKD. For the CDR3, the DNA is TGTGCCACCAGTGATTTGAGGGGGGGGGATCATACGCAGTATTTT. Its protein product is CATSDLRGGDHTQYF.

The V and J genes are TRBV27 and TRBJ1-4; no reliable D call. Germline V lookup: CDR1 MNHEY, CDR2 SMNVEV (reference sequence). V was cut by 4 bases and J by 7 bases, with 4 bases left in between. CDR3 size: 11 residues. The CDR3 DNA is TGTGCCAGCAGTTCGTCTGAAAAACTGTTTTTT. It yields the protein CASSSSEKLFF.

This clonotype was seen ten or more times. The rearrangement uses TRBV2 and TRBJ1-5; weak D call: TRBD1 (6 bases). The length of the CDR3 is 15 residues. V was shortened by 2 bases and J by 0 bases, with 8 bases between the two germline ends. From germline, CDR1 is SNHLY and CDR2 FYNNEI. The DNA for the CDR3 is TGTGCCAGCAGTGAATGGGGGCCTAGCAATCAGCCCCAGCATTTT. Translated: CASSEWGPSNQPQHF.